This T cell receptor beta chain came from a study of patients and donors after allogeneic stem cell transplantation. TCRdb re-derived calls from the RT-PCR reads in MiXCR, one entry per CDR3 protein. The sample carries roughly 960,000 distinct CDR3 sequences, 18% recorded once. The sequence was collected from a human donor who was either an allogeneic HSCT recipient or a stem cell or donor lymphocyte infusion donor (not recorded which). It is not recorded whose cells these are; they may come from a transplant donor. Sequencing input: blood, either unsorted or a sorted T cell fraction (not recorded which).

This chain's CDR3 is CAWTSGGPEQFF. CDR3 coding DNA: TGTGCCTGGACTAGCGGGGGGCCTGAGCAGTTCTTC. V usage is TRBV30 and J usage is TRBJ2-1; 11 bases agree with TRBD2. CDR1 is GTSNPN and CDR2 is SVGIG in the germline V gene (reference sequence). V was pared by 4 bases and J by 9 bases, with 2 bases of the junction left unmatched. This CDR3 has 12 residues.